This paragraph reports one T cell receptor (beta chain). Its target is unknown. The sample is drawn from a study of OX40 agonist ivuxolimab in advanced cancers. Study context: At 82.7% male, the cohort had a mean age of approximately 60 years, ranging from roughly 20 to 80. Study findings and constraints: Partly responding patients at 0.1-3.0 mg/kg showed some of the smallest clonal expansion.

The germline V gene encodes CDR1 KGHSH and CDR2 LQKENI. Between the trimmed V and J ends, which lost 4 bases and 4 bases, there was a span of 16 bases. The CDR3 extends over 15 amino acids. Repertoires were generated with immunoSEQ multiplex PCR, while TCRdb's copy carries only in-frame clones and drops some. The sample has just under 65,000 clones; around four fifths are singletons. Autoimmune disease history or systemic immunosuppression excluded patients. The sequences come from CD4+ or CD8+ T cells sorted from blood, collected in a trial of the OX40 agonist ivuxolimab. This TCR was sampled from an adult with an advanced solid tumor such as melanoma, head and neck, liver or kidney cancer. The chain is built from TRBV18 and TRBJ1-1, with D unresolved. Here the CDR3 reads CASSRESGRFTEAFF. CDR3 bases: TGTGCCAGCTCACGAGAATCCGGTCGATTCACTGAAGCTTTCTTT.